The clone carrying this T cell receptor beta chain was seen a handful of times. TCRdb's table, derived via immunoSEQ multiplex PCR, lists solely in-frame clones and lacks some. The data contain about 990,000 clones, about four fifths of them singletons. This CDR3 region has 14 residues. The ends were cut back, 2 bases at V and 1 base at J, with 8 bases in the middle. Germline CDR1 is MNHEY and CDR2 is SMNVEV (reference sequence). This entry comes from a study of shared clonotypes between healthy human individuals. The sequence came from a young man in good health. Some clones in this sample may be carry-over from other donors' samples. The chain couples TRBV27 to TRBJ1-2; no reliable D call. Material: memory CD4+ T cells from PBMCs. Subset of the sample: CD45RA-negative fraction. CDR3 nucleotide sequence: TGTGCCAGCAGTTTAGTCTCCAGTAACTATGGCTACACCTTC. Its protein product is CASSLVSSNYGYTF.